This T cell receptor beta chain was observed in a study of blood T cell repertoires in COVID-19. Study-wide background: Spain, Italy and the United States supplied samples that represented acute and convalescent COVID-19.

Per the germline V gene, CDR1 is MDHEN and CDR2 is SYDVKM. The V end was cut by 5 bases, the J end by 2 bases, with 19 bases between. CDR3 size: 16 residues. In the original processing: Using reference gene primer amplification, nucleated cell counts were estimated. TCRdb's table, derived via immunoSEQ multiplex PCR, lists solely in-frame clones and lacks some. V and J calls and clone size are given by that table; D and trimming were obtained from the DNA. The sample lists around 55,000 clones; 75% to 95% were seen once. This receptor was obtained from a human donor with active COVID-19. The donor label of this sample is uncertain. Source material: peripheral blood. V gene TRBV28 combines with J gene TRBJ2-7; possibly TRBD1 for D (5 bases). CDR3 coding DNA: TGTGCCAGCAGTATCGTGTCAGGCAGGGATGCCTACGAGCAGTACTTC. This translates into CASSIVSGRDAYEQYF.